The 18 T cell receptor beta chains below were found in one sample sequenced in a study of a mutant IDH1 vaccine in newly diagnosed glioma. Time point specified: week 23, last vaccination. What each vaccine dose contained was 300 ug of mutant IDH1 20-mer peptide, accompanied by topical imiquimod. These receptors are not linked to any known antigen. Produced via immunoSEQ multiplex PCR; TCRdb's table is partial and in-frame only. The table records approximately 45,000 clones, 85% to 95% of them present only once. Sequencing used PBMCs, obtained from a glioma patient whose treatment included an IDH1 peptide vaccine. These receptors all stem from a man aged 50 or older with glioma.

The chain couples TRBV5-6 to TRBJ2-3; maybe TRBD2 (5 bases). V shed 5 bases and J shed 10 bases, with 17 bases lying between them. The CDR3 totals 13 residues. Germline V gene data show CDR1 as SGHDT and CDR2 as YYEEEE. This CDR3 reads CASRSGLTPAQYF. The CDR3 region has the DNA TGTGCCAGCAGAAGTGGACTCACCCCAGCGCAGTATTTT.

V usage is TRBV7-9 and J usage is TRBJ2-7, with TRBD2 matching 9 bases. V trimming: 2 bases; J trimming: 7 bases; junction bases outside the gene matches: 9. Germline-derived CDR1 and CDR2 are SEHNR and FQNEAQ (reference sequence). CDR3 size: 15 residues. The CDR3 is CASSLSAGGPSEQYF. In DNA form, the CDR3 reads TGTGCCAGCAGCTTATCTGCGGGAGGGCCAAGTGAGCAGTACTTC.

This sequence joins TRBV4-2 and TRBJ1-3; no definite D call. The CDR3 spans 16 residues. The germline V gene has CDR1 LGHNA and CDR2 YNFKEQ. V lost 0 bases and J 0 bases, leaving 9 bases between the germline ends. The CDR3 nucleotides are TGTGCCAGCAGCCAAGATATGACGGTCTCTGGAAACACCATATATTTT. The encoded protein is CASSQDMTVSGNTIYF.

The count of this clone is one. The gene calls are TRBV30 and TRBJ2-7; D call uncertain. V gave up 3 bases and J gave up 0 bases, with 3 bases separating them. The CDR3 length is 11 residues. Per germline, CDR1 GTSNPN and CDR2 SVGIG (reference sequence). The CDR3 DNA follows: TGTGCCTGGAGCCTCTCCTACGAGCAGTACTTC. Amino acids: CAWSLSYEQYF.

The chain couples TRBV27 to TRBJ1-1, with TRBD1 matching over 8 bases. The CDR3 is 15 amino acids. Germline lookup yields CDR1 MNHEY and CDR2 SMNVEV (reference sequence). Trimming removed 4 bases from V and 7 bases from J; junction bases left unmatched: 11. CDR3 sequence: CASSSLPAGGREAFF. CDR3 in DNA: TGTGCCAGCAGTTCCCTCCCCGCAGGGGGCCGTGAAGCTTTCTTT.

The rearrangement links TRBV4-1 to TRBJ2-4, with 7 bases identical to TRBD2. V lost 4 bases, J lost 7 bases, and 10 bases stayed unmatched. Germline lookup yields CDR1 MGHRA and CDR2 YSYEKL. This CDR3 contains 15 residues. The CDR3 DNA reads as TGCGCCAGCAGCCCTTGGGGGAGGGGTGCGAACATTCAGTACTTC. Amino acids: CASSPWGRGANIQYF.

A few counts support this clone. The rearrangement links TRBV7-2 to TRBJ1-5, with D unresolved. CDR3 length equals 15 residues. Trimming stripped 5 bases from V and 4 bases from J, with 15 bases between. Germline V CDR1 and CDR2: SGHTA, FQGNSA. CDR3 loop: CASSPTRGRNQPQHF. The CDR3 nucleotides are TGTGCCAGCAGCCCCACCCGGGGAAGAAATCAGCCCCAGCATTTT.

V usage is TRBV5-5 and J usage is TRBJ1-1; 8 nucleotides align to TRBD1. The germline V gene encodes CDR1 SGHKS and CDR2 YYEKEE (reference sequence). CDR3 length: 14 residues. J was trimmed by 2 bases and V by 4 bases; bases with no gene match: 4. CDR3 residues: CASSRGQDNTEAFF. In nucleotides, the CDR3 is TGTGCCAGCAGCAGGGGACAGGATAACACTGAAGCTTTCTTT.

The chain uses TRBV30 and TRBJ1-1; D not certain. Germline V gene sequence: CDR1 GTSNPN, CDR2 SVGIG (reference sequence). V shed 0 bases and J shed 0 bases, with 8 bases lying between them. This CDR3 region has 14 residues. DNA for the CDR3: TGTGCCTGGAGTGTATTAACAGTGAACACTGAAGCTTTCTTT. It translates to CAWSVLTVNTEAFF.

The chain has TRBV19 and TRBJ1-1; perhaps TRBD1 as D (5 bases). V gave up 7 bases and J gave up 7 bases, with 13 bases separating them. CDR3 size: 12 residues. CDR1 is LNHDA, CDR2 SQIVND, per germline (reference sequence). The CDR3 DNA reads TGTGCCAGTACTAGAAGGGGCGGTGAAGCTTTCTTT. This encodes CASTRRGGEAFF.

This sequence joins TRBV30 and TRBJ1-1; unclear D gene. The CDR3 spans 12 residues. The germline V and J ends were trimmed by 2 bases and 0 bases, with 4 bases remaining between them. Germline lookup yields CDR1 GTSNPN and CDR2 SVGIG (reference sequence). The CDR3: CAWSFLNTEAFF. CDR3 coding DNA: TGTGCCTGGAGTTTCCTGAACACTGAAGCTTTCTTT.

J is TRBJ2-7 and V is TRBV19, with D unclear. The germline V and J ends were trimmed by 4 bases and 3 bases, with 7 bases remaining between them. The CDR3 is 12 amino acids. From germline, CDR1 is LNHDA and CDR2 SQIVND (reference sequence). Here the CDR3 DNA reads TGTGCCAGTAGTAAGTCGGGCTACGAGCAGTACTTC. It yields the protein CASSKSGYEQYF.

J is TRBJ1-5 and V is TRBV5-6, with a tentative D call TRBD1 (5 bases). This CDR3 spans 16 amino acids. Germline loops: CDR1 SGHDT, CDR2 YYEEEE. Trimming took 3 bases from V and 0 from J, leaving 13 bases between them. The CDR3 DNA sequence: TGTGCCAGCAGCTCCTTACAGGAGTTTAGCAATCAGCCCCAGCATTTT. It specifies CASSSLQEFSNQPQHF.

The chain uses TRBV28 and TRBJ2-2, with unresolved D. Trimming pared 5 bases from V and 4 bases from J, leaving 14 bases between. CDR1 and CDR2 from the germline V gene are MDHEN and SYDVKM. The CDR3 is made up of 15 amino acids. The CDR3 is CASSPSYSATGELFF. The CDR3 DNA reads TGTGCCAGCAGTCCCTCATACTCCGCCACCGGGGAGCTGTTTTTT. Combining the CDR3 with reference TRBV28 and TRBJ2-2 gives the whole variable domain DVKVTQSSRYLVKRTGEKVFLECVQDMDHENMFWYRQDPGLGLRLIYFSYDVKMKEKGDIPEGYSVSREKKERFSLILESASTNQTSMYLCASSPSYSATGELFFGEGSRLTVL.

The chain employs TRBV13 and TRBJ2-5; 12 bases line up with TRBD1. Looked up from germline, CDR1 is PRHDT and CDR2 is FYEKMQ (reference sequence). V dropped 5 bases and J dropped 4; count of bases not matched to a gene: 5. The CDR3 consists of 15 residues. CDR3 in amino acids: CASSGGTGGLETQYF. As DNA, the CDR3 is TGTGCCAGCAGCGGCGGGACAGGGGGCCTAGAGACCCAGTACTTC.

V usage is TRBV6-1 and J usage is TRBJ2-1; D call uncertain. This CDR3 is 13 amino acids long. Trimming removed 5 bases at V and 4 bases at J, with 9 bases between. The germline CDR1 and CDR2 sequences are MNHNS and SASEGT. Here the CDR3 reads CASSLDRYNEQFF. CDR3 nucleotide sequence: TGTGCCAGCAGTCTGGACCGGTACAATGAGCAGTTCTTC.

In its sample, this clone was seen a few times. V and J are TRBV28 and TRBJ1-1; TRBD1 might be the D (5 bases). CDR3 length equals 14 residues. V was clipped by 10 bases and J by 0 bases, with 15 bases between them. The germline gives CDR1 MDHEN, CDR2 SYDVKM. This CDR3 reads CATAGQGLNTEAFF. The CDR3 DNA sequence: TGTGCCACCGCCGGCCAGGGATTGAACACTGAAGCTTTCTTT.

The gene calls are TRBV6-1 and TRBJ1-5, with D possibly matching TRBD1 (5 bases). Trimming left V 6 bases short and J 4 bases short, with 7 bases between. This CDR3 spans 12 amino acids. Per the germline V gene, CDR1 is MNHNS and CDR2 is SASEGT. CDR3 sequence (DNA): TGTGCCAGCAGGGGGGTAAATCAGCCCCAGCATTTT. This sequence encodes CASRGVNQPQHF.